Listed here is a single TCR beta chain. The source of the sample is a study of blood T cell repertoires in COVID-19. About the research overall: Acute and convalescent COVID-19 samples came from the United States, Italy and Spain. In each case, the material was cDNA or gDNA derived from T cells, B-cell-depleted T cells, or PBMCs.

Study processing details: From reference gene primer amplification, estimates of nucleated cell counts were derived. TCRdb's copy holds only in-frame clones and misses some; the assay was immunoSEQ multiplex PCR. V, J and clone size were drawn from that table, and D and trimming were deduced from the DNA. The data show 310,000 or so clones, around 86% seen once. Germline CDR1 reads SGHRS; CDR2 reads YFSETQ. This CDR3 has 16 residues. V lost 0 bases to trimming and J lost 1 base; unmatched junction nucleotides: 4. The rearrangement uses TRBV5-1 and TRBJ2-5, with TRBD1 matching over 9 bases. The clonotype originates from a woman aged 45-65 years with acute or convalescent COVID-19. Input material: peripheral blood. The DNA for the CDR3 is TGCGCCAGCAGCTTGGGACACAGGGGGCTCCAAGAGACCCAGTACTTC. This gives the protein CASSLGHRGLQETQYF.